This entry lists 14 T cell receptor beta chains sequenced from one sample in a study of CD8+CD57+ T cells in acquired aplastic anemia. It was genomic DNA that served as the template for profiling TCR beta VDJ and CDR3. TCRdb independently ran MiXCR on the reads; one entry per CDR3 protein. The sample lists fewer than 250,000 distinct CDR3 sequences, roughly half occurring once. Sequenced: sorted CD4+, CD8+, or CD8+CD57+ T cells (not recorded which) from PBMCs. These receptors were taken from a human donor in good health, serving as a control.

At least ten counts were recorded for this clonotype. The CDR3 loop reads CASSLGDLYRGGYTF. CDR3 nucleotide sequence: TGCGCCAGCAGCTTGGGAGACCTATACCGGGGGGGCTACACCTTC. The rearrangement joins TRBV5-1 to TRBJ1-2; TRBD1 might be the D (5 bases). The CDR3 has 15 amino acids. V gave up 0 bases and J gave up 8 bases, with 17 bases separating them. Germline V lookup: CDR1 SGHRS, CDR2 YFSETQ. The full variable domain, with the rest looked up from reference TRBV5-1 and TRBJ1-2, is KAGVTQTPRYLIKTRGQQVTLSCSPISGHRSVSWYQQTPGQGLQFLFEYFSETQRNKGNFPGRFSGRQFSNSRSEMNVSTLELGDSALYLCASSLGDLYRGGYTFGSGTRLTVV.

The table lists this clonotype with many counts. CDR3 DNA: TGTGCCAGCAGCCAAGGTAGGGGGACAGTTGGGAACACCGGGGAGCTGTTTTTT. Translation gives CASSQGRGTVGNTGELFF. The gene calls are TRBV14 and TRBJ2-2; 7 nucleotides match TRBD1. V lost 1 base to trimming and J lost 1 base; unmatched junction nucleotides: 9. Per the germline V gene, CDR1 is SGHDN and CDR2 is FVKESK. CDR3 length: 18 residues.

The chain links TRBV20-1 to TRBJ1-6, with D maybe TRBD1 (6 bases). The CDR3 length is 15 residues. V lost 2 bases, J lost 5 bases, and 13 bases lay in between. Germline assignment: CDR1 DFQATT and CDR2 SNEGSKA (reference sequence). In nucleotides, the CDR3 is TGCAGTGCTAGATCGAGGACAGACAATAATTCACCCCTCCACTTT. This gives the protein CSARSRTDNNSPLHF.

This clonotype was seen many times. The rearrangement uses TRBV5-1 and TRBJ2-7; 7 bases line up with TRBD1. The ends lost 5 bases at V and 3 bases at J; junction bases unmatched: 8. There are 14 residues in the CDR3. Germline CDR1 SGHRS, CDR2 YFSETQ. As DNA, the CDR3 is TGCGCCAGCAGAATGGGGGACAGCCGCTACGAGCAGTACTTC. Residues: CASRMGDSRYEQYF.

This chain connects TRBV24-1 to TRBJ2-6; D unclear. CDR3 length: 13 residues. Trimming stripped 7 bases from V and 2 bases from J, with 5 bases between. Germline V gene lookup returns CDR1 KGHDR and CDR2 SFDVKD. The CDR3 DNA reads TGTGCCACCAGGCCTGCTGGGGCCAACGTCCTGACTTTC. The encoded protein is CATRPAGANVLTF.

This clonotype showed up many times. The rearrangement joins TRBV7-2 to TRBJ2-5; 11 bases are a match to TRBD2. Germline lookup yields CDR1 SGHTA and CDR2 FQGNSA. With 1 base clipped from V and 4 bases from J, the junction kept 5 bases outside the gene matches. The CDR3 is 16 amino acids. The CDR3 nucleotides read TGTGCCAGCAGCTTAGTTAGCGGGGGGGCCTCAGAGACCCAGTACTTC. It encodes CASSLVSGGASETQYF.

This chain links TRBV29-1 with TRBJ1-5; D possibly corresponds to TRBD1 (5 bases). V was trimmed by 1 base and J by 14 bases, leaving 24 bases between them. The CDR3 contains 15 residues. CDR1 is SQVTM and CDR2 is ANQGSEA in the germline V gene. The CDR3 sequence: CSVEGGSWGGTYEHF. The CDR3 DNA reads TGCAGCGTTGAAGGCGGTTCTTGGGGGGGAACCTACGAGCATTTT.

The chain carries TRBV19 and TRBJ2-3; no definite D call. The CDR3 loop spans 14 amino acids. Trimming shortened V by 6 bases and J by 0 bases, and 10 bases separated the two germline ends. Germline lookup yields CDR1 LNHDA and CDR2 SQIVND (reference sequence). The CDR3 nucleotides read TGTGCCAGTAGGGCAGACTCGAGCACAGATACGCAGTATTTT. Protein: CASRADSSTDTQYF.

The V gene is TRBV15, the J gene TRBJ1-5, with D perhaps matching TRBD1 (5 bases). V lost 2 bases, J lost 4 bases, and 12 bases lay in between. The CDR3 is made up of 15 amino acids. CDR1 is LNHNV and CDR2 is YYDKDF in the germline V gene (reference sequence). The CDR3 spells CATSRPGPSNQPQHF. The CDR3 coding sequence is TGTGCCACCAGCAGACCAGGGCCCTCAAATCAGCCCCAGCATTTT.

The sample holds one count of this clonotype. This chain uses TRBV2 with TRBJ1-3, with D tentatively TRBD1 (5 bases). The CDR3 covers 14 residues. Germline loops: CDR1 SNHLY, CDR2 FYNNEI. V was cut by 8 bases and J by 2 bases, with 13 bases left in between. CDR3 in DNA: TGTGCCAGCTTGTTTGGGACGGCTGGAAACACCATATATTTT. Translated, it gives CASLFGTAGNTIYF.

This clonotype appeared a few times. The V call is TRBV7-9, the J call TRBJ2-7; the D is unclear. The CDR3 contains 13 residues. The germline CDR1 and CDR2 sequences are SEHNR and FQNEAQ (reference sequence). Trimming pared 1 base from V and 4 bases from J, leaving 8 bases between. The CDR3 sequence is CASSLGADYEQYF. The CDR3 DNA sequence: TGTGCCAGCAGCTTAGGCGCAGATTACGAGCAGTACTTC. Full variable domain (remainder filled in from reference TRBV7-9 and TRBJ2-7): DTGVSQNPRHKITKRGQNVTFRCDPISEHNRLYWYRQTLGQGPEFLTYFQNEAQLEKSRLLSDRFSAERPKGSFSTLEIQRTEQGDSAMYLCASSLGADYEQYFGPGTRLTVT.

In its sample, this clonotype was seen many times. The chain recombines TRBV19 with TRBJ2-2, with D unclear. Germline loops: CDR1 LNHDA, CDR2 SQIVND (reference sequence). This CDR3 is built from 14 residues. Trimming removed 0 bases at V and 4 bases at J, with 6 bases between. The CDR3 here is CASSIDRSTGELFF. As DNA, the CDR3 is TGTGCCAGTAGTATAGACAGGAGCACCGGGGAGCTGTTTTTT.

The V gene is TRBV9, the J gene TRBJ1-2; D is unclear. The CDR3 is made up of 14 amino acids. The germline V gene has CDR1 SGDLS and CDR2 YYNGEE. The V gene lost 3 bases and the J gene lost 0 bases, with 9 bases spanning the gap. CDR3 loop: CASSGGRANYGYTF. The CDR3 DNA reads TGTGCCAGCAGCGGTGGAAGGGCTAACTATGGCTACACCTTC. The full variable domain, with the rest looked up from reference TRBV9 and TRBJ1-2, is DSGVTQTPKHLITATGQRVTLRCSPRSGDLSVYWYQQSLDQGLQFLIQYYNGEERAKGNILERFSAQQFPDLHSELNLSSLELGDSALYFCASSGGRANYGYTFGSGTRLTVV.

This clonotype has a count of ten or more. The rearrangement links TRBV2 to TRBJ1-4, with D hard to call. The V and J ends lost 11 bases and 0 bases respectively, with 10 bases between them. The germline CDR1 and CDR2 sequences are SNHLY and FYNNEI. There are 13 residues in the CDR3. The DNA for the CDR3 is TGTGCCGTATCATCTTCAACTAATGAAAAACTGTTTTTT. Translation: CAVSSSTNEKLFF. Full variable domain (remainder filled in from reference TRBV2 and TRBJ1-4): EPEVTQTPSHQVTQMGQEVILRCVPISNHLYFYWYRQILGQKVEFLVSFYNNEISEKSEIFDDQFSVERPDGSNFTLKIRSTKLEDSAMYFCAVSSSTNEKLFFGSGTQLSVL.